This T cell receptor beta chain was sequenced during a study of vaccination and CD4 T cells after COVID-19 (dated by TCRdb to between 2022 and 2023). Looking at the study overall: Convalescent patients had a positive SARS-CoV-2 result on nasal swab PCR, and of these patients, nine had mild disease and one had severe disease. Post-COVID blood samples were collected from convalescent patients a median of around 96 days after diagnosis, with a range of about 30 to 161 days. Control cultures received a CEFX viral epitope pool as the positive control, an HIV-1 Nef peptide pool as the negative control, or no peptide. Post-vaccine blood samples were collected a median of about 72 days after the second vaccine dose, ranging from about 13 to 241 days. Each participant got two doses of either the Pfizer-BioNTech BNT162b2 vaccine (n=8) or the Moderna mRNA-1273 vaccine (n=2). Overlapping spike peptide pools from SARS-CoV-2 and from the common cold coronaviruses HCoV-NL63, HCoV-OC43 and HCoV-229E were used as culture stimuli. The convalescent cohort comprised six males and four females, including two Hispanic individuals, seven Caucasians, two Asians and one multiracial person. In around nine COVID-19 convalescent patients and a handful of infection-naive healthy vaccine recipients, the spike-specific CD4+ TCR repertoire before mRNA vaccination was compared with the repertoire after mRNA vaccination.

Paper-wide results and their limitations: The number of convalescent patients in the study was relatively small, and the study did not examine early timepoints following natural infection. In convalescent patients, a median around 86% of post-vaccine SARS-CoV-2-reactive clones were detected only after vaccination, and vaccine-specific priming was suggested by this finding. Of the vaccine-specific clones found in convalescent patients, nearly all (304 of 307) were mono-reactive for SARS-CoV-2 spike instead of being cross-reactive with common cold coronaviruses. Although the median number of SARS-CoV-2-reactive clonotypes went up from 20 to 25 after infection to 38 after vaccination, the increase was not significant.

This clonotype was seen more than once but under ten times. Its antigen remains unidentified. Base quality data are lacking; no much larger clone is found one base away. Read against the paper, the sample's treatment or condition label means: 10-day PBMC culture with coronavirus spike peptide pools or control peptides (ViraFEST assay). To expand antigen-specific T cells with peptide pools and then pick out the expanded clonotypes through TCR sequencing, the study relied on the ViraFEST assay. The positive SARS-CoV-2 PCR tests of the convalescent patients were dated from March to December 2020, before the Alpha, Beta and Delta variants emerged in the United States. Approximately 1.8 million PBMCs per well were cultured in IMDM with approximately 5.5% human AB serum and 8.5 to 10 IU/ml IL-2, plus 10 ug/ml peptide pools. Half of the culture medium was replaced with fresh IL-2-containing medium on days 3 and 7. After about 11 days of culture, CD4+ T cells were isolated by negative selection using the EasySep CD4+ T cell isolation kit. Ficoll-Paque Plus gradient centrifugation was used to isolate PBMCs from whole blood, and the isolated PBMCs were then either used fresh or cryopreserved at -140C. Culture conditions were generally each tested in triplicate wells.

The library came from PCR. DNA from cultured CD4+ T cells underwent TCR sequencing with the Oncomine TCR Beta short-read assay at the Johns Hopkins FTIC core. Genomic DNA was extracted from the cultured CD4+ T cells with the QIAamp micro DNA kit. Oncomine TCR Beta libraries from cultured CD4+ T cells were pooled using unique dual indexes and sequenced on an Illumina iSeq 100. Regarding the original processing steps: Non-productive sequences were removed, and CDR3s that did not start with C, did not end with F or W, or were shorter than 7 amino acids were discarded. The MANAFEST web application identified antigen-specific clonotypes by comparing peptide-stimulated wells against reference wells and other culture wells. Positive clones required FDR below 0.05, an odds ratio above 5, and productive frequency above 0.1% in at least two of three replicate wells. Cross-reactive clonotypes were defined as significantly expanded in both SARS-CoV-2 spike wells and at least one common cold coronavirus spike condition. Levenshtein distances (stringdist) and unrooted phylogenetic trees (ape) in R version 3.6.1 were used to assess CDR3 homology. TCRdb reworked the public reads: Q25 trimming with fastp, MiXCR clone assembly, productive beta chains retained. Rows are combined by CDR3 protein, so each entry shows the most common genes and DNA. None of the V and J calls come from the authors' own analysis; TCRdb made them. Counted in this sample were 15,000 to 20,000 distinct CDR3 sequences; about 39% of them appeared once. About 7.2% of the sample is held by the ten biggest clonotypes.

The germline V and J ends show losses of 6 bases and 1 base respectively, and no gene match explains 8 bases of the junction. From the cysteine up to the phenylalanine, the CDR3 has a length of 14 residues. Only CDR3 DNA remains: 42 bases, in frame from the first base. Sequences DFQATT (CDR1) and SNEGSKA (CDR2) are obtained from the germline V gene (reference sequence). Sequencing was performed on CD4+ T cells from blood, cultured in vitro, taken after SARS-CoV-2 vaccination. The rearranged chain carries TRBV20-1 and TRBJ1-2, and TRBD1 aligns with 7 junction nucleotides. The clonotype was recovered from a human donor who had recovered from COVID-19. The CDR3 reads CSAEGQLRNYGYTF. The sequence in DNA is TGCAGTGCGGAGGGACAGCTTCGTAACTATGGCTACACCTTC.